This T cell receptor (beta chain) was recovered during a study of regulatory T cells in long-lasting Graves disease. The study's findings and limits: Thyroid tissue went unexamined; only peripheral blood was analyzed.

The sample's time point: persistent/refractory GD, antithyroid drugs over 5 years with positive TRAb. PBMC-derived RNA was used for the TCR library. Graves' disease diagnoses used American Thyroid Association guidelines. From each patient, roughly 9 milliliters of peripheral blood was drawn and collected into an EDTA anticoagulant tube. This clonotype was recorded a few times. No antigen is known for it. Investigators prepared the TCR beta libraries by applying iRepertoire HTBI primers and Arm-PCR of CDR3 regions. TCRdb recomputed calls from the multiplex PCR reads with MiXCR, one row per CDR3 protein. The data contain over 650,000 distinct CDR3 sequences, about 30% of them singletons. V shed 2 bases, J shed 0 bases, and the junction held 7 bases outside the gene matches. The CDR3 length is 17 residues. Per germline, CDR1 LGHDT and CDR2 YNNKEL (reference sequence).

This sequence joins TRBV3-1 and TRBJ1-5; 7 positions match TRBD1. The sequences come from peripheral blood mononuclear cells (PBMCs), collected when the disease was refractory, from a patient treated with antithyroid drugs. The receptor comes from a female donor with Graves disease. The CDR3 spells CASSQSGTEFSNQPQHF. The CDR3 nucleotides are TGTGCCAGCAGCCAAAGCGGGACAGAATTTAGCAATCAGCCCCAGCATTTT.